This T cell receptor beta chain was retrieved from a study of cytomegalovirus exposure and HLA in healthy donors. Primers for the PCR totalled 60 Vbeta and 13 Jbeta. TCRdb's table, derived via immunoSEQ multiplex PCR, lists solely in-frame clones and lacks some. The table lists approximately 150,000 clones, about 64% of them singletons. The CDR3 covers 13 residues. Trimming stripped 0 bases from V and 7 bases from J, with 8 bases between. Germline-derived CDR1 and CDR2 are SGHNT and YYREEE (reference sequence). J is TRBJ2-1 and V is TRBV5-4; maybe TRBD2 (6 bases). Sequencing used PBMCs. The receptor was derived from a man aged 60 to 69 in good health and CMV-seronegative. This chain's CDR3 is CASSLGLVNEQFF. The CDR3 coding sequence is TGTGCCAGCAGCTTGGGACTAGTTAATGAGCAGTTCTTC.